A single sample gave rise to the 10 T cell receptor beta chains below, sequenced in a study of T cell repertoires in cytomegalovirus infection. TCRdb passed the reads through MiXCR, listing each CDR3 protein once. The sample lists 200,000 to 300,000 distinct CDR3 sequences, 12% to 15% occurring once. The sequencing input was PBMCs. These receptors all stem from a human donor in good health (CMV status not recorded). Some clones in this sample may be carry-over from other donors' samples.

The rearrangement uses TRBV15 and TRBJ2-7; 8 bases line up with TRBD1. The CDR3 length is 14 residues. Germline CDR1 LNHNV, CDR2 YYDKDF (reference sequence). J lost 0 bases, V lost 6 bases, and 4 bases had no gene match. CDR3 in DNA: TGTGCCACCAGTCTGGACAGGGCCTCCTACGAGCAGTACTTC. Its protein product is CATSLDRASYEQYF.

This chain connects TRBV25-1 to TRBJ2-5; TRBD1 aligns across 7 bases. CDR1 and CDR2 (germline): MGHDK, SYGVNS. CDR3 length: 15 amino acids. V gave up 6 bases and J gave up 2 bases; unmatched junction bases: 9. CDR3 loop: CASSPGQLIQETQYF. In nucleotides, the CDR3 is TGTGCCAGCAGCCCGGGACAGCTAATTCAAGAGACCCAGTACTTC.

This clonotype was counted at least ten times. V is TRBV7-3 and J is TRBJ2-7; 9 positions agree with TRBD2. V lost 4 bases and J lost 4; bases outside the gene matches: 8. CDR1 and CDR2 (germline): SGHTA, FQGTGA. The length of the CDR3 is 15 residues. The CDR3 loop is CASSYAGGPFYEQYF. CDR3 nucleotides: TGTGCCAGCAGCTATGCGGGAGGGCCTTTTTACGAGCAGTACTTC. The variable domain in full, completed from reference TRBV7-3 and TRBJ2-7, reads GAGVSQTPSNKVTEKGKYVELRCDPISGHTALYWYRQSLGQGPEFLIYFQGTGAADDSGLPNDRFFAVRPEGSVSTLKIQRTERGDSAVYLCASSYAGGPFYEQYFGPGTRLTVT.

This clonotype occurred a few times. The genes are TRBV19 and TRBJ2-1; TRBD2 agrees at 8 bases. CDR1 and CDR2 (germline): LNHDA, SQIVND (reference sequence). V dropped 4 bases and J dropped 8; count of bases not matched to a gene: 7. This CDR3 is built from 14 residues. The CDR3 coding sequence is TGTGCCAGTAGTACCGGGGGGGGGGTATATGAGCAGTTCTTC. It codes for CASSTGGGVYEQFF.

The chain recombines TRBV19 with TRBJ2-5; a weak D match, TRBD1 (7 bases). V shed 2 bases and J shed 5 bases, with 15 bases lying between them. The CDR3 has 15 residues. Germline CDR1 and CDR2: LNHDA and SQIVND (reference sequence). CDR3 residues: CASSISEGAVETQYF. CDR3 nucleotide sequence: TGTGCCAGTAGTATATCGGAGGGGGCGGTGGAGACCCAGTACTTC. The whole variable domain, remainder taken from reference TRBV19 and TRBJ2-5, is DGGITQSPKYLFRKEGQNVTLSCEQNLNHDAMYWYRQDPGQGLRLIYYSQIVNDFQKGDIAEGYSVSREKKESFPLTVTSAQKNPTAFYLCASSISEGAVETQYFGPGTRLLVL.

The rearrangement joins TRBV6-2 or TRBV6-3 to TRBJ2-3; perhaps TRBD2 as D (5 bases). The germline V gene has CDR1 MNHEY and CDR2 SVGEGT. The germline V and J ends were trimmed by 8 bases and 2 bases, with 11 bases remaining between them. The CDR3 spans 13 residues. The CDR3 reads CASAPRDTDTQYF. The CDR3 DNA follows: TGTGCCAGCGCCCCCCGGGACACAGATACGCAGTATTTT.

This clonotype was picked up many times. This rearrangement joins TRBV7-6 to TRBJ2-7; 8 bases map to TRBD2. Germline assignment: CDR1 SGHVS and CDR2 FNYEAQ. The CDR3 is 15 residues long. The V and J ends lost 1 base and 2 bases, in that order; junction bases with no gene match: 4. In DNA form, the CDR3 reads TGTGCCAGCAGCTTAGGGGCGGGGGGCCCCTACGAGCAGTACTTC. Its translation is CASSLGAGGPYEQYF.

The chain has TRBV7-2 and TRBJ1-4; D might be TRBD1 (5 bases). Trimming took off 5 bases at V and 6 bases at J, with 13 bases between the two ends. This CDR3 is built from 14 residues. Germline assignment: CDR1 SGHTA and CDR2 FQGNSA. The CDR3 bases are TGTGCCAGCAGCCCCGGGGGTCCTTATGAAAAACTGTTTTTT. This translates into CASSPGGPYEKLFF.

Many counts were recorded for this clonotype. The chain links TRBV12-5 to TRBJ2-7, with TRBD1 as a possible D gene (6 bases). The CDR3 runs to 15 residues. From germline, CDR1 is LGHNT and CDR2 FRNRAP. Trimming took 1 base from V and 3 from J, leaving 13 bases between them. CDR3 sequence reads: CASGLAQTGIYEQYF. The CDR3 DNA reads TGTGCTAGTGGTTTGGCTCAAACAGGGATCTACGAGCAGTACTTC.

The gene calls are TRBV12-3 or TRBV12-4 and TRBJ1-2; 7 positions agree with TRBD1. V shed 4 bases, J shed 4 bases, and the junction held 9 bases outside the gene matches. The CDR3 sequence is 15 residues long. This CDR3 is CASSSQGGRGYGYTF. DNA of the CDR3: TGTGCCAGCAGTTCGCAAGGGGGCAGAGGCTATGGCTACACCTTC.